The clone carrying this T cell receptor (beta chain) was found a few times. TCRdb independently ran MiXCR on the 5' RACE reads; one entry per CDR3 protein. In the table there are roughly 47,000 distinct CDR3 sequences, about 7.3% of which are singletons. The data belong to a study of T-cell memory formation after mild COVID-19. This CDR3 is built from 16 residues. V lost 7 bases and J lost 0; bases outside the gene matches: 4. CDR1 and CDR2 from the germline V gene are SGHTA and FQGNSA. The sequence was obtained from a young man who had mild COVID-19 (a few samples of this study predate the infection). Cell type and time point are not known. Sequenced input: PBMCs or a T cell subset sorted from them (not recorded which). V gene TRBV7-2 combines with J gene TRBJ2-1; 12 bases match TRBD2. This CDR3 reads CASKLAGGTSYNEQFF. The CDR3 bases are TGTGCCAGCAAGCTAGCGGGGGGGACCTCCTACAATGAGCAGTTCTTC. The whole variable domain, filled in from reference TRBV7-2 and TRBJ2-1, reads GAGVSQSPSNKVTEKGKDVELRCDPISGHTALYWYRQSLGQGLEFLIYFQGNSAPDKSGLPSDRFSAERTGGSVSTLTIQRTQQEDSAVYLCASKLAGGTSYNEQFFGPGTRLTVL.